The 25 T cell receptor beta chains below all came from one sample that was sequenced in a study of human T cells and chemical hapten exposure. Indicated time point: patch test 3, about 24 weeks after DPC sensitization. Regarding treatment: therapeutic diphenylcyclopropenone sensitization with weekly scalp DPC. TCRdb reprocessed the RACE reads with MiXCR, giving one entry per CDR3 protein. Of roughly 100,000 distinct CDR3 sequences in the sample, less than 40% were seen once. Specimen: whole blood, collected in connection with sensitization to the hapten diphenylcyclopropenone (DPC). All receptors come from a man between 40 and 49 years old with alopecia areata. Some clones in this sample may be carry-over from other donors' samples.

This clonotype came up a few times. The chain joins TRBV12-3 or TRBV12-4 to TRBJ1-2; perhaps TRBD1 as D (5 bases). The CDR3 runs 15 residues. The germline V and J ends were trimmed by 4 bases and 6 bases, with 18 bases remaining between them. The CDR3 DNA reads TGTGCCAGCAGTTCCCAACAGGCCGGGGGGGATGGCTACACCTTC. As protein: CASSSQQAGGDGYTF.

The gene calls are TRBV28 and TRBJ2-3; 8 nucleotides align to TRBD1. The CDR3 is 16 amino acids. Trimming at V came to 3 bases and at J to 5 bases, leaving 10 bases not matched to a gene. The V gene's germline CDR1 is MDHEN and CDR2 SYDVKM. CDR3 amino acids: CASSFPLGQGEDTQYF. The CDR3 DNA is TGTGCCAGCAGTTTTCCCCTAGGACAGGGCGAAGATACGCAGTATTTT.

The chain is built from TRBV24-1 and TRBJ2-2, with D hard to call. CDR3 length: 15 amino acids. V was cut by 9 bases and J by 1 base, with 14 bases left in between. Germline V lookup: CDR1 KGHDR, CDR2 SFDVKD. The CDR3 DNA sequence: TGTGCCACCGGTCGCGGACGGTTGAACACCGGGGAGCTGTTTTTT. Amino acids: CATGRGRLNTGELFF.

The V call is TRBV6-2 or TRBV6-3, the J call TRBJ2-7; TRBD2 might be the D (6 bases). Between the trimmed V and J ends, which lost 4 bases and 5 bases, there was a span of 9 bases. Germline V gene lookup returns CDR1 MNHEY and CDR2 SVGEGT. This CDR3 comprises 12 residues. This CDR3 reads CASSWRADEQYF. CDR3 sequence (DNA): TGTGCCAGCAGTTGGAGGGCGGACGAGCAGTACTTC.

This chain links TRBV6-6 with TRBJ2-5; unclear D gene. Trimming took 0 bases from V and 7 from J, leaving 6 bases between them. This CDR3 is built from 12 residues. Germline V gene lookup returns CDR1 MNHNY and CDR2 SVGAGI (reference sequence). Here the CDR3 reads CASSYSQTTQYF. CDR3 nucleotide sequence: TGTGCCAGCAGTTACTCTCAAACGACCCAGTACTTC.

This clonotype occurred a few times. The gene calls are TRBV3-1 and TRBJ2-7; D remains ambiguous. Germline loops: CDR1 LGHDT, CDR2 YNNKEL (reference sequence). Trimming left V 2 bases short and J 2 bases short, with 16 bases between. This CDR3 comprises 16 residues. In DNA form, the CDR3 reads TGTGCCAGCAGCCAAAACACAGCGAGGATCCCCTACGAGCAGTACGTC. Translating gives CASSQNTARIPYEQYV.

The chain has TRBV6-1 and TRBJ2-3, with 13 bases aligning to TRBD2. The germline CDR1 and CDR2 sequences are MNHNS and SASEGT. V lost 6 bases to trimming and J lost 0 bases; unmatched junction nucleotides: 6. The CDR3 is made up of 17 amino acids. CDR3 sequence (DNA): TGTGCCAGCAGCTCCGGGACTAGCGGGACTAGCACAGATACGCAGTATTTT. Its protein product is CASSSGTSGTSTDTQYF.

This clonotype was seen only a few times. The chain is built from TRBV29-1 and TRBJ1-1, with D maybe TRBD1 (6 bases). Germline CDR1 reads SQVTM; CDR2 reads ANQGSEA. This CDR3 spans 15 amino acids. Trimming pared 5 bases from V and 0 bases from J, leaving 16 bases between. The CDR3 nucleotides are TGCAGCGTTTTAGGGGGGGGGGGCCTGAACACTGAAGCTTTCTTT. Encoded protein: CSVLGGGGLNTEAFF.

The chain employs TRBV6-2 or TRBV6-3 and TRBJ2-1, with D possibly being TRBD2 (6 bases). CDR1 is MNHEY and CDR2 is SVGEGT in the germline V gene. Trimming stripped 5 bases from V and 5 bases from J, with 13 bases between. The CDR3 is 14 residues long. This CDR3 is CASSRMIADNEQFF. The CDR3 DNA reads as TGTGCCAGCAGTCGGATGATAGCGGACAATGAGCAGTTCTTC.

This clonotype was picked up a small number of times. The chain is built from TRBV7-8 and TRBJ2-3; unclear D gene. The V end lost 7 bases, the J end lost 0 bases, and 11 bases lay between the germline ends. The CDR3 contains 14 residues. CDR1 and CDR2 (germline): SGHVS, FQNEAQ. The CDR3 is CASTVIPSTDTQYF. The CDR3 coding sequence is TGTGCCAGCACGGTGATTCCTAGCACAGATACGCAGTATTTT.

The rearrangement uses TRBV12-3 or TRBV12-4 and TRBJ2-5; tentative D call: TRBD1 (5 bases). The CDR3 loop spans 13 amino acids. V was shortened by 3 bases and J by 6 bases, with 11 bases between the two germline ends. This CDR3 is CASSFRVGKTQYF. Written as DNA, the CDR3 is TGTGCCAGCAGTTTCAGGGTGGGGAAGACCCAGTACTTC.

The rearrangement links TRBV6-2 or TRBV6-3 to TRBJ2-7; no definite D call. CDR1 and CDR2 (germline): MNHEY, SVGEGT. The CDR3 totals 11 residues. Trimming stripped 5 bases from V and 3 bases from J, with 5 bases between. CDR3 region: CASSDNYEQYF. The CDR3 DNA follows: TGTGCCAGCAGTGACAACTACGAGCAGTACTTC.

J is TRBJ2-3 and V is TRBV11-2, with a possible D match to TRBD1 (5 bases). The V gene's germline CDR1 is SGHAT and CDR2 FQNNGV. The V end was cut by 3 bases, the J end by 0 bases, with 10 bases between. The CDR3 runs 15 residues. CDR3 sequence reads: CASSLMGQSTDTQYF. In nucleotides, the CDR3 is TGTGCCAGCAGCTTGATGGGGCAGAGCACAGATACGCAGTATTTT.

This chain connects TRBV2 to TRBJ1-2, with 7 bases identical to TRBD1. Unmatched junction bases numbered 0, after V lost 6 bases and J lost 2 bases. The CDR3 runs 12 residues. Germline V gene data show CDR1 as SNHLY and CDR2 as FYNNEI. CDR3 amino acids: CASRQGNYGYTF. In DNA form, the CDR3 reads TGTGCCAGCAGACAGGGGAACTATGGCTACACCTTC.

For the CDR3, the DNA is TGTGCCAGCAGCCCACGCCCTAGCGGGAGGAGGGCAGATACGCAGTATTTT. The encoded protein is CASSPRPSGRRADTQYF. The chain links TRBV7-2 to TRBJ2-3; TRBD2 agrees at 11 bases. With 5 bases clipped from V and 4 bases from J, the junction kept 11 bases outside the gene matches. This CDR3 region has 17 residues. Germline V lookup: CDR1 SGHTA, CDR2 FQGNSA.

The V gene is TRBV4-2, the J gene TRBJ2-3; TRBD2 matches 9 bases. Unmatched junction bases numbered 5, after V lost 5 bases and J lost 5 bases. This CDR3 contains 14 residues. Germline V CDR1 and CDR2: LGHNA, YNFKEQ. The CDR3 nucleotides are TGTGCCAGCAGCGGGACTAGCTCGAAAGATACGCAGTATTTT. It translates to CASSGTSSKDTQYF.

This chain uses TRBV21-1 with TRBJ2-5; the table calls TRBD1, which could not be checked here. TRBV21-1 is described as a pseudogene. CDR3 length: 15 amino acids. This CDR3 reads CASKTGQGFEETQYF. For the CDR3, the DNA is TGTGCCAGCAAAACGGGACAGGGGTTTGAAGAGACCCAGTACTTC.

CDR3 bases: TGTGCCAGCAGTTTATCGAGGAAGGAGACCCAGTACTTC. Translating it yields CASSLSRKETQYF. V and J are TRBV27 and TRBJ2-5, with D uncertain. In germline, CDR1 is MNHEY, CDR2 SMNVEV (reference sequence). The CDR3 runs 13 residues. V was trimmed by 0 bases and J by 5 bases, leaving 7 bases between them.

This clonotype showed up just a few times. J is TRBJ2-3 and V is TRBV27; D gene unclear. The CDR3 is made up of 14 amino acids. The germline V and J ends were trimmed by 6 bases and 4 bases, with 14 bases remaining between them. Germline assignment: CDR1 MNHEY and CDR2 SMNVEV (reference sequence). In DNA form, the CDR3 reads TGTGCCAGCAGGGGCGAATACGTGCCAGATACGCAGTATTTT. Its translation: CASRGEYVPDTQYF.

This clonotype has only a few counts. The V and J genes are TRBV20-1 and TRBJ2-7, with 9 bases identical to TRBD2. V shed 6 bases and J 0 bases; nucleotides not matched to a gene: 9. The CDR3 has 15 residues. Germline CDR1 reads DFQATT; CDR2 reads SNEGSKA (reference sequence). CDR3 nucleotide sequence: TGCAGTGCGCCGTTCCTAGCGGGGATCTCCTACGAGCAGTACGTC. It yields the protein CSAPFLAGISYEQYV.

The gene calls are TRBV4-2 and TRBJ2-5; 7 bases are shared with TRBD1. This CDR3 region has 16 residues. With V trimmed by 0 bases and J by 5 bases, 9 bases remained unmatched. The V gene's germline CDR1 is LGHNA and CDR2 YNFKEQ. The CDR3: CASSQETGFVSETQYF. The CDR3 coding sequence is TGTGCCAGCAGCCAAGAGACAGGGTTTGTTTCGGAGACCCAGTACTTC.

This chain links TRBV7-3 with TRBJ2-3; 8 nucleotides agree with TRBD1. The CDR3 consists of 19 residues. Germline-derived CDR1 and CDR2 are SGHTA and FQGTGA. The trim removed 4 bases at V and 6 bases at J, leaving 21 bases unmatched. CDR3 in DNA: TGTGCCAGCAGCTCACCCTCAAACAGGGGGTCCCCTAGGGGCGATACGCAGTATTTT. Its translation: CASSSPSNRGSPRGDTQYF.

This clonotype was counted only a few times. Written as DNA, the CDR3 is TGTGCCAGCAGTTTCGGGACAGATACGCAGTATTTT. This sequence encodes CASSFGTDTQYF. This sequence joins TRBV7-2 and TRBJ2-3; D gene unclear. This CDR3 is built from 12 residues. V gave up 6 bases and J gave up 3 bases, with 7 bases separating them. Germline CDR1 is SGHTA and CDR2 is FQGNSA.

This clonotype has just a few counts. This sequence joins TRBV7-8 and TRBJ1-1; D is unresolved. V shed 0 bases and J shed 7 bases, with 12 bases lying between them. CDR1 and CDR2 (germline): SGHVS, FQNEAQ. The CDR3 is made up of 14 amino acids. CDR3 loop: CASSLALHKREAFF. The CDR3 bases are TGTGCCAGCAGCTTAGCGCTCCATAAACGTGAAGCTTTCTTT.

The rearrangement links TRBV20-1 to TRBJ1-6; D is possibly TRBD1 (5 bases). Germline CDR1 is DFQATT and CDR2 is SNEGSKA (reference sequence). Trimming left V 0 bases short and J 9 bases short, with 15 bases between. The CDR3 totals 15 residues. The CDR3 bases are TGCAGTGCTAGAGAGTCTGGGGCGCGGAGTTCACCCCTCCACTTT. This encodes CSARESGARSSPLHF.